This T cell receptor beta chain is drawn from a study of blood T cell repertoires in COVID-19. Study-wide background: Acute and convalescent COVID-19 specimens originated in the United States, Italy and Spain.

CDR1 is SGDLS and CDR2 is YYNGEE in the germline V gene. Trimming shortened V by 4 bases and J by 6 bases, and 20 bases separated the two germline ends. The length of the CDR3 is 15 residues. This clone was observed a single time. Per the study methods: Reference gene primers were amplified, and this amplification served to estimate nucleated cell counts. Method: immunoSEQ multiplex PCR; TCRdb's copy keeps in-frame clones and lacks some. V and J calls and clone size are given by that table; D and trimming were obtained from the DNA. The sample has 68,000 or so clones, around three quarters seen once; the top ten hold around 30%.

The V gene is TRBV9, the J gene TRBJ2-7; perhaps TRBD2 as D (5 bases). This TCR was sampled from a human donor in a cohort sampled during active COVID-19. The specimen sequenced was peripheral blood. This CDR3 reads CASSSGPGIGSEQYF. The DNA of the CDR3 is TGTGCCAGCAGCTCCGGACCCGGGATCGGCTCCGAGCAGTACTTC.